A single sample gave rise to the 10 T cell receptor beta chains below, sequenced in a study of blood T cell repertoires in COVID-19. Profiled with immunoSEQ multiplex PCR; TCRdb holds only in-frame clones, not every one. The sample records some 270,000 clones, about 90% being singletons. Sequencing was done on a sample of peripheral blood. All receptors come from an older woman with COVID-19, enrolled during active disease.

The chain recombines TRBV6-5 with TRBJ1-6; possible D gene TRBD1, 6 bases. The germline gives CDR1 MNHEY, CDR2 SVGAGI. V shed 7 bases and J shed 7 bases, with 17 bases lying between them. There are 15 residues in the CDR3. The CDR3 is CASTVSRQGNSPLHF. The CDR3, as DNA: TGTGCCAGCACCGTGAGTCGGCAGGGGAATTCACCCCTCCACTTT.

V usage is TRBV6-5 and J usage is TRBJ2-5; D may be TRBD1 (5 bases). The germline CDR1 and CDR2 sequences are MNHEY and SVGAGI. The CDR3 runs to 13 residues. Trimming took 6 bases from V and 4 from J, leaving 12 bases between them. CDR3 coding DNA: TGTGCCAGCAGCCCGGGTAGGGGAGAGACCCAGTACTTC. The encoded protein is CASSPGRGETQYF.

This chain uses TRBV10-3 with TRBJ1-2, with 8 bases lining up with TRBD1. The V gene's germline CDR1 is ENHRY and CDR2 SYGVKD. Trimming cost V 7 bases and J 3 bases; bases outside gene matches: 4. This CDR3 is built from 13 residues. The CDR3 loop reads CAITSTGDYGYTF. DNA of the CDR3: TGTGCCATCACCTCGACAGGGGACTATGGCTACACCTTC.

V usage is TRBV10-3 and J usage is TRBJ2-5; a possible D gene is TRBD1 (5 bases). The germline V gene encodes CDR1 ENHRY and CDR2 SYGVKD. The V end lost 4 bases, the J end lost 2 bases, and 8 bases lay between the germline ends. The CDR3 contains 13 residues. The CDR3 DNA sequence: TGTGCCATCAGTGGGCCAGGGCAAGAGACCCAGTACTTC. Its protein product is CAISGPGQETQYF.

The gene calls are TRBV6-5 and TRBJ1-3, with D unresolved. Per germline, CDR1 MNHEY and CDR2 SVGAGI. This CDR3 has 14 amino acids. V was pared by 5 bases and J by 4 bases, with 12 bases between. CDR3: CASSPPGYGNTIYF. In DNA form, the CDR3 reads TGTGCCAGCAGTCCGCCGGGGTACGGAAACACCATATATTTT.

This chain joins TRBV7-2 and TRBJ2-7, with D maybe TRBD1 (5 bases). CDR1 is SGHTA and CDR2 is FQGNSA in the germline V gene. Trimming took 2 bases from V and 2 from J, leaving 10 bases between them. The CDR3 is 14 residues long. For the CDR3, the DNA is TGTGCCAGCAGCTTATCTGGACAAGCCTACGAGCAGTACTTC. It codes for CASSLSGQAYEQYF. The full variable domain, with the rest looked up from reference TRBV7-2 and TRBJ2-7, is GAGVSQSPSNKVTEKGKDVELRCDPISGHTALYWYRQSLGQGLEFLIYFQGNSAPDKSGLPSDRFSAERTGGSVSTLTIQRTQQEDSAVYLCASSLSGQAYEQYFGPGTRLTVT.

The rearrangement uses TRBV5-4 and TRBJ1-5; no firm D call. Looked up from germline, CDR1 is SGHNT and CDR2 is YYREEE (reference sequence). The CDR3 length is 14 residues. Trimming took 4 bases from V and 1 from J, leaving 9 bases between them. CDR3 sequence (DNA): TGTGCCAGCAGCGTCGACGGGAGCAATCAGCCCCAGCATTTT. The encoded protein is CASSVDGSNQPQHF.

This chain connects TRBV6-2 or TRBV6-3 to TRBJ2-3, with D tentatively TRBD1 (5 bases). Germline CDR1 reads MNHEY; CDR2 reads SVGEGT. The CDR3 extends over 15 amino acids. Trimming left V 2 bases short and J 4 bases short, with 13 bases between. The CDR3 coding sequence is TGTGCCAGCAGTTACAGTAGTCAGGGCCCAGATACGCAGTATTTT. This codes for CASSYSSQGPDTQYF.

V is TRBV18 and J is TRBJ2-7, with a possible D match to TRBD1 (6 bases). Looked up from germline, CDR1 is KGHSH and CDR2 is LQKENI. Trimming stripped 6 bases from V and 0 bases from J, with 12 bases between. The CDR3 totals 14 residues. The chain's CDR3 is CASSPTGTSYEQYF. The CDR3 nucleotides are TGTGCCAGCTCCCCTACAGGGACCTCCTACGAGCAGTACTTC.

This clone was seen only once. This chain connects TRBV6-2 or TRBV6-3 to TRBJ1-4, with D hard to call. CDR3 size: 19 residues. V gave up 2 bases and J gave up 5 bases, with 24 bases separating them. Germline lookup yields CDR1 MNHEY and CDR2 SVGEGT. The CDR3 sequence: CASSYPARVLYGENEKLFF. For the CDR3, the DNA is TGTGCCAGCAGTTACCCCGCGCGTGTTCTGTATGGGGAGAATGAAAAACTGTTTTTT.